Each of the 31 T cell receptor beta chains below was sequenced from the same sample in a study of blood T cell repertoires in acute mononucleosis. Assay: immunoSEQ multiplex PCR; the TCRdb copy retains only in-frame clones and omits some. The sample has about 2,000 clones, 25% to 30% seen once. As for time point: acute infectious mononucleosis, at clinical presentation within 2 weeks of symptom onset (visit 1). The source was EBV YVL epitope tetramer+ CD8+ T cells sorted from PBMCs, collected during acute infectious mononucleosis. Subset here: CD8 T cells binding a tetramer with EBV BRLF1 109-117 peptide (YVL-BR). The source is a man aged 18 to 35 with infectious mononucleosis caused by EBV.

By share, this clone counts as medium-sized. The rearrangement joins TRBV29-1 to TRBJ2-7; D unresolved. Trimming took 8 bases from V and 1 from J, leaving 15 bases between them. This CDR3 comprises 13 residues. Germline loops: CDR1 SQVTM, CDR2 ANQGSEA. The CDR3, as DNA: TGCAGCATAAGTGGGGTGAGTTCCTACGAGCAGTACTTC. Translated: CSISGVSSYEQYF.

Of note for this clone: A far larger clone is just one base off, so this is likely a read error. The chain uses TRBV28 and TRBJ2-1; D not certain. The germline CDR1 and CDR2 sequences are MDHEN and SYDVKM. This CDR3 contains 12 residues. V lost 6 bases to trimming and J lost 6 bases, with 9 bases between them. CDR3 amino acids: CASRLFSNEQFF. The CDR3 coding sequence is TGTGCCAGCAGACTATTTTCCAATGAGCAGTTCTTC.

This clone was observed a handful of times. V is TRBV25-1 and J is TRBJ2-4; D gene unclear. CDR3 length equals 16 residues. With 5 bases removed from V and 3 bases from J, the gap between germline ends came to 17 bases. Germline V gene lookup returns CDR1 MGHDK and CDR2 SYGVNS. This chain's CDR3 is CASSLSISEIKNIQYF. The CDR3 DNA follows: TGTGCCAGCAGTTTATCGATATCGGAGATCAAAAACATTCAGTACTTC.

This clone was detected only a few times. Given a far larger clone just one base away, this is likely a sequencing read error. The chain couples TRBV27 to TRBJ2-5; no clear D. Germline V CDR1 and CDR2: MNHEY, SMNVEV (reference sequence). Trimming took off 2 bases at V and 5 bases at J, with 3 bases between the two ends. The length of the CDR3 is 11 residues. CDR3 sequence: CASSLTETQYF. DNA for the CDR3: TGTGCCAGCAGTTTAACGGAGACCCAGTACTTC.

This clone qualifies as medium-sized. The chain uses TRBV28 and TRBJ1-4, with a weak D call TRBD1 (6 bases). Trimming took off 9 bases at V and 17 bases at J, with 19 bases between the two ends. This CDR3 is 11 amino acids long. The germline V gene encodes CDR1 MDHEN and CDR2 SYDVKM. CDR3 DNA: TGTGCCAGTAAACCTACAGGGACTGTTTTTTTT. Translation gives CASKPTGTVFF.

The table lists this clone with a few counts. V is TRBV29-1 and J is TRBJ2-7; D remains unclear. TRBJ2-4 explains the end of the DNA better; the J call may be wrong. The CDR3 has 13 amino acids. The V gene's germline CDR1 is SQVTM and CDR2 ANQGSEA. The CDR3 spells CSVVDGAKNIQYF. The DNA for the CDR3 is TGCAGCGTGGTAGACGGAGCCAAAAACATTCAGTACTTC.

The J gene is TRBJ2-5, the V gene TRBV28; 11 nucleotides agree with TRBD2. Trimming cost V 6 bases and J 2 bases; bases outside gene matches: 2. The germline gives CDR1 MDHEN, CDR2 SYDVKM. This CDR3 contains 14 residues. The DNA of the CDR3 is TGTGCCAGCAGACGACTAGCGGGACAAGAGACCCAGTACTTC. Its translation: CASRRLAGQETQYF.

This clone occurred many times. Since a far larger clone is one base different, this is likely a read error. V gene TRBV6-6 combines with J gene TRBJ2-1; TRBD2 aligns across 8 bases. Per germline, CDR1 MNHNY and CDR2 SVGAGI (reference sequence). This CDR3 is built from 12 residues. The CDR3 bases are TGTGCCGGCAGTGACGTCGGGACTAGTAGGTTCTTC. This translates into CAGSDVGTSRFF.

A note on this clone: This sequence is one base from a far larger clone and is likely a read error. This chain connects TRBV6-5 to TRBJ2-7; unclear D gene. This CDR3 has 12 residues. Germline V gives CDR1 MNHEY, CDR2 SVGAGI. The V gene lost 4 bases and the J gene lost 7 bases, with 11 bases spanning the gap. CDR3 loop: CASSLYSSEQYF. In DNA, the CDR3 is TGTGCCAGCAGTTTATATTCCAGTGAGCAGTACTTC.

A remark on this clone: This likely reflects a read error, since a far larger clone is one base away. The chain combines TRBV19 with TRBJ2-3; tentative D call: TRBD2 (5 bases). Deletions cut 6 bases from V and 6 bases from J, with 16 bases between. CDR3 length: 14 amino acids. Germline CDR1 LNHDA, CDR2 SQIVND (reference sequence). In DNA, the CDR3 is TGTGCCAGTAGAACAGCGGTAAACTCTGATACGCAGTATTTT. This gives the protein CASRTAVNSDTQYF.

This clone was counted a few times. A far more abundant clone sits one base away, making this likely a read error. The same CDR3 is also encoded by other DNA sequences in this sample. CDR3 amino acids: CAISALLGSASTQYF. In DNA form, the CDR3 reads TGTGCCATCAGTGCCCTACTTGGGTCAGCGTCGACGCAGTATTTT. V is TRBV6-5 and J is TRBJ2-3; D ambiguous. The germline V gene has CDR1 MNHEY and CDR2 SVGAGI. The CDR3 is 15 residues long.

This clone was detected many times. The DNA of the CDR3 is TGTGCCAGCAGCCTCATGGGCAGAGAGCAGTTCTTC. It translates to CASSLMGREQFF. V is TRBV6-1 and J is TRBJ2-1; D not resolved. The V and J ends lost 6 bases and 10 bases respectively, with 13 bases between them. Germline values: CDR1 MNHNS, CDR2 SASEGT. This CDR3 is built from 12 residues.

Details on this clone: A far larger clone is off by one base, so a read error is likely. V and J are TRBV27 and TRBJ1-5; TRBD1 might be the D (6 bases). The germline V gene has CDR1 MNHEY and CDR2 SMNVEV (reference sequence). The V end was cut by 6 bases, the J end by 9 bases, with 15 bases between. The CDR3 is made up of 13 amino acids. CDR3 residues: CASSVTGSWPQHF. Written as DNA, the CDR3 is TGTGCCAGCAGCGTGACAGGATCGTGGCCCCAGCATTTT.

The chain links TRBV6-6 to TRBJ2-1, with TRBD2 matching 9 bases. This CDR3 comprises 14 residues. The V gene end was trimmed by 11 bases and the J gene end by 9 bases; junction bases not matched to a gene: 14. Germline CDR1 is MNHNY and CDR2 is SVGAGI (reference sequence). CDR3 DNA sequence: TGTGCCGGCAATAGCGGGAGCGCCTTCATTGAGCAGTTCTTC. This sequence encodes CAGNSGSAFIEQFF.

On this clone: A read error is likely here: a far larger clone is one base away. V gene TRBV27 combines with J gene TRBJ2-7; perhaps TRBD1 as D (6 bases). The germline CDR1 and CDR2 sequences are MNHEY and SMNVEV (reference sequence). The CDR3 sequence is 13 residues long. V was clipped by 8 bases and J by 7 bases, with 18 bases between them. Written as DNA, the CDR3 is TGTGCCAGCGCCGGGACACTCTACAATGAGCAGTACTTC. Protein sequence: CASAGTLYNEQYF.

This clone occurred many times. V and J are TRBV13 and TRBJ2-5; TRBD2 is a possible D gene (6 bases). This CDR3 region has 16 residues. V lost 6 bases and J 3 bases, leaving 20 bases between the germline ends. Germline values: CDR1 PRHDT, CDR2 FYEKMQ (reference sequence). The CDR3 sequence: CASSLFVGSGEETQYF. The CDR3 coding sequence is TGTGCCAGCAGTTTATTTGTCGGGAGCGGCGAAGAGACCCAGTACTTC.

On this clone: This sequence is one base from a far larger clone and is likely a read error. This chain joins TRBV27 and TRBJ2-1, with 7 bases identical to TRBD2. The CDR3 spans 12 residues. Germline CDR1 reads MNHEY; CDR2 reads SMNVEV (reference sequence). V was pared by 3 bases and J by 10 bases, with 3 bases of the junction left unmatched. The CDR3 loop is CASSFRGGEQFF. CDR3 nucleotide sequence: TGTGCCAGCAGTTTTAGGGGAGGGGAGCAGTTCTTC.

The chain links TRBV20-1 to TRBJ2-7; TRBD1 is a possible D gene (6 bases). The CDR3 has 11 amino acids. Germline values: CDR1 DFQATT, CDR2 SNEGSKA (reference sequence). With 3 bases removed from V and 10 bases from J, the gap between germline ends came to 13 bases. The CDR3 sequence: CSARGTTFQYF. CDR3 bases: TGCAGTGCTAGGGGGACAACCTTCCAGTACTTC.

The CDR3 region is CASLTLETQYF. DNA for the CDR3: TGTGCCAGTTTGACTCTGGAGACCCAGTACTTC. The gene calls are TRBV28 and TRBJ2-5; D unresolved. The CDR3 is 11 amino acids. Trimming took off 9 bases at V and 5 bases at J, with 10 bases between the two ends. CDR1 and CDR2 (germline): MDHEN, SYDVKM.

Many counts were recorded for this clone. The chain recombines TRBV28 with TRBJ2-7; D perhaps matches TRBD2 (6 bases). CDR1 is MDHEN and CDR2 is SYDVKM in the germline V gene. V lost 5 bases, J lost 5 bases, and 13 bases lay in between. CDR3 length: 13 residues. CDR3: CASSKNGGDEQYF. As DNA, the CDR3 is TGTGCCAGCAGTAAAAATGGCGGGGACGAGCAGTACTTC.

This clone was seen a handful of times. The rearrangement links TRBV6-5 to TRBJ2-3; no clear D gene. This CDR3 spans 15 amino acids. Trimming took 9 bases from V and 9 from J, leaving 25 bases between them. Germline V lookup: CDR1 MNHEY, CDR2 SVGAGI. The CDR3 DNA reads TGTGCCAGGAGTGCCGTACTTGGGTCAGCGTCGACGCAGTATTTT. This translates into CARSAVLGSASTQYF.

V and J are TRBV27 and TRBJ2-6; 9 bases match TRBD1. After removal of 6 bases from V and 0 bases from J, the junction contained 3 bases not matched to a gene. CDR3 length: 16 amino acids. CDR1 MNHEY and CDR2 SMNVEV come from the germline V gene (reference sequence). CDR3 sequence reads: CASRGTGSSGANVLTF. CDR3 DNA: TGTGCCAGCAGGGGGACAGGGAGCTCTGGGGCCAACGTCCTGACTTTC.

On this clone: This likely reflects a read error, since a far larger clone is one base away. The chain employs TRBV4-2 and TRBJ2-2; D perhaps matches TRBD1 (5 bases). The CDR3 runs to 14 residues. V was trimmed by 0 bases and J by 8 bases, leaving 10 bases between them. The germline gives CDR1 LGHNA, CDR2 YNFKEQ. CDR3 region: CASSQDQGTGELFF. The CDR3 nucleotides are TGTGCCAGCAGCCAAGATCAGGGAACAGGGGAGCTGTTTTTT.

Worth noting for this clone: The same CDR3 also results from other DNA sequences found in this sample. The chain has TRBV6-5 and TRBJ2-3; D not certain. The CDR3 loop spans 15 amino acids. The V and J ends lost 5 bases and 14 bases respectively, with 26 bases between them. Germline CDR1 MNHEY, CDR2 SVGAGI. Here the CDR3 reads CASSALLGSASTLYF. The CDR3 DNA is TGTGCCAGCAGTGCCCTACTTGGGTCAGCGTCGACTCTGTATTTT.

Many counts were recorded for this clone. This rearrangement joins TRBV13 to TRBJ2-1, with D uncertain. The CDR3 consists of 12 residues. The V end was cut by 5 bases, the J end by 10 bases, with 12 bases between. Looked up from germline, CDR1 is PRHDT and CDR2 is FYEKMQ (reference sequence). The chain's CDR3 is CASSLMGREQFF. In DNA, the CDR3 is TGTGCCAGCAGCCTCATGGGCAGAGAGCAGTTCTTC. Full variable domain (rest looked up from reference TRBV13 and TRBJ2-1): AAGVIQSPRHLIKEKRETATLKCYPIPRHDTVYWYQQGPGQDPQFLISFYEKMQSDKGSIPDRFSAQQFSDYHSELNMSSLELGDSALYFCASSLMGREQFFGPGTRLTVL.

J is TRBJ2-3 and V is TRBV6-5, with D perhaps TRBD2 (5 bases). CDR3 length: 15 amino acids. The ends were cut back, 8 bases at V and 9 bases at J, with 24 bases in the middle. Per germline, CDR1 MNHEY and CDR2 SVGAGI. The CDR3 loop is CASRALLGSAATQYF. CDR3 DNA sequence: TGTGCCAGCCGGGCCCTACTTGGGTCAGCGGCGACGCAGTATTTT.

This clone was seen only a few times. J is TRBJ2-1 and V is TRBV14; no definite D call. CDR3 size: 12 residues. V was clipped by 6 bases and J by 9 bases, with 12 bases between them. Germline CDR1 and CDR2: SGHDN and FVKESK. The CDR3 DNA follows: TGTGCCAGCAGTTTATATTCCAGTGAGCAGTTCTTC. This encodes CASSLYSSEQFF.

This clone was seen only a few times. The chain combines TRBV9 with TRBJ2-5; 12 bases are shared with TRBD2. The trim removed 2 bases at V and 2 bases at J, leaving 10 bases unmatched. Germline lookup yields CDR1 SGDLS and CDR2 YYNGEE. This CDR3 has 18 residues. CDR3 region: CASSVGAVGLAGQETQYF. DNA of the CDR3: TGTGCCAGCAGCGTGGGGGCAGTTGGACTAGCGGGACAAGAGACCCAGTACTTC.

This clone came up many times. This chain uses TRBV7-3 with TRBJ2-7; D is possibly TRBD2 (6 bases). Germline V gene data show CDR1 as SGHTA and CDR2 as FQGTGA. This CDR3 region has 17 residues. Trimming cost V 5 bases and J 5 bases, with 25 bases left between them. CDR3 sequence (DNA): TGTGCCAGCAGCATACAAATCTCCACCTCAAGGGAGGACGAGCAGTACTTC. Translation gives CASSIQISTSREDEQYF.

The chain carries TRBV7-6 and TRBJ1-2, with no clear D. Germline V gene lookup returns CDR1 SGHVS and CDR2 FNYEAQ. This CDR3 comprises 17 residues. Trimming removed 5 bases from V and 4 bases from J, with 23 bases in between. The CDR3 DNA follows: TGTGCCAGCAGCACCATCGATGAATCTCGAAAGATCTATGGCTACACCTTC. This gives the protein CASSTIDESRKIYGYTF.

The chain joins TRBV6-1 to TRBJ2-5, with 7 bases matching TRBD2. The germline CDR1 and CDR2 sequences are MNHNS and SASEGT. After removal of 6 bases from V and 5 bases from J, the junction contained 6 bases not matched to a gene. The CDR3 spans 13 residues. CDR3 sequence: CASSPTSVETQYF. The CDR3 coding sequence is TGTGCCAGCAGCCCTACTAGCGTTGAGACCCAGTACTTC.